This T cell receptor beta chain came from a study of shared clonotypes between healthy human individuals. Sequencing was performed with immunoSEQ multiplex PCR; in TCRdb, only in-frame clones are kept and a portion is missing. The sample contains under 2.5 million clones, just under 95% of which appear only once. CDR3 length: 12 amino acids. The V and J ends lost 8 bases and 5 bases respectively, with 13 bases between them. The V gene's germline CDR1 is MDHEN and CDR2 SYDVKM. The chain couples TRBV28 to TRBJ2-7; no firm D call. This TCR derives from a man aged 18-30 years in good health. Some clones in this sample may be carry-over from other donors' samples. The source material was naive CD4+ T cells from PBMCs. Specified subset: CD45RA+ positively selected. CDR3 residues: CASWVGPHEQYF. The CDR3, as DNA: TGTGCCAGCTGGGTAGGACCCCACGAGCAGTACTTC. The whole variable domain, filled in from reference TRBV28 and TRBJ2-7, reads DVKVTQSSRYLVKRTGEKVFLECVQDMDHENMFWYRQDPGLGLRLIYFSYDVKMKEKGDIPEGYSVSREKKERFSLILESASTNQTSMYLCASWVGPHEQYFGPGTRLTVT.